The 20 T cell receptor beta chains given below trace back to one sample, sequenced in a study of blood T cells in healthy people across ages. Using a J-beta primer mix together with a sample-barcoded 5' primer, a second PCR was run for 7 to 11 cycles. One entry per CDR3 protein results from TCRdb running MiXCR on the 5' RACE reads. The sample includes 650,000 to 1,000,000 distinct CDR3 sequences, 30% to 45% seen only once; the top ten take about an eighth. Sequenced material: blood. All receptors derive from a man aged 18 to 30 in good health.

The chain recombines TRBV4-3 with TRBJ1-5; possibly TRBD1 for D (6 bases). The ends were cut back, 1 base at V and 6 bases at J, with 19 bases in the middle. The CDR3 spans 17 residues. CDR1 LGHNA and CDR2 YSLEER come from the germline V gene. The CDR3, as DNA: TGCGCCAGCAGCCAAGGGCTAGAACAGGGTCTGGGTCAGCCCCAGCATTTT. Amino acid sequence: CASSQGLEQGLGQPQHF.

The V call is TRBV20-1, the J call TRBJ1-1; D perhaps matches TRBD1 (6 bases). The V gene lost 7 bases and the J gene lost 4 bases, with 13 bases spanning the gap. Germline assignment: CDR1 DFQATT and CDR2 SNEGSKA (reference sequence). This CDR3 contains 12 residues. CDR3 sequence: CSVSRRGTEAFF. The DNA of the CDR3 is TGCAGTGTCAGTCGCAGGGGCACTGAAGCTTTCTTT.

This clonotype was seen more than once but under ten times. J is TRBJ2-1 and V is TRBV29-1; tentatively, D is TRBD1 (5 bases). V was trimmed by 6 bases and J by 7 bases, leaving 16 bases between them. This CDR3 has 13 amino acids. CDR1 SQVTM and CDR2 ANQGSEA come from the germline V gene. The CDR3, as DNA: TGCAGCGTAGGGCTAGAGGACACAAATGAGCAGTTCTTC. Encoded protein: CSVGLEDTNEQFF.

This rearrangement joins TRBV5-4 to TRBJ1-4; D uncertain. Trimming pared 4 bases from V and 3 bases from J, leaving 13 bases between. Germline-derived CDR1 and CDR2 are SGHNT and YYREEE (reference sequence). There are 15 residues in the CDR3. Here the CDR3 DNA reads TGTGCCAGCAGCCCGGAGCCCTCGCCTAATGAAAAACTGTTTTTT. Its translation is CASSPEPSPNEKLFF.

The rearrangement joins TRBV7-2 to TRBJ2-4, with D perhaps given as TRBD1 or TRBD2 (5 bases each). The J call may be mistaken, given a closer DNA end match to TRBJ2-7. The CDR3 totals 14 residues. Per the germline V gene, CDR1 is SGHTA and CDR2 is FQGNSA. The CDR3 spells CASSLPGRTYEQYF. The CDR3, as DNA: TGTGCCAGCAGCCTCCCGGGACGGACCTACGAGCAGTACTTC.

This clonotype was seen a handful of times. The V gene is TRBV13, the J gene TRBJ2-3; 9 positions match TRBD1. This CDR3 is built from 17 residues. Germline assignment: CDR1 PRHDT and CDR2 FYEKMQ (reference sequence). V was pared by 5 bases and J by 6 bases, with 15 bases of the junction left unmatched. CDR3 loop: CASSPEGGTGPGDTQYF. The CDR3 DNA sequence: TGTGCCAGCAGCCCGGAGGGTGGGACAGGGCCAGGGGATACGCAGTATTTT.

The rearrangement links TRBV7-2 to TRBJ2-5; 14 nucleotides align to TRBD2. Matching the DNA end better, TRBJ2-7 makes the J call doubtful. CDR1 and CDR2 from the germline V gene are SGHTA and FQGNSA. The CDR3 totals 16 residues. Written as DNA, the CDR3 is TGTGCCAGCAGCCTAGGGACTAGCGGGAGTATCTACGAGCAGTACTTC. It translates to CASSLGTSGSIYEQYF.

This clonotype has at least ten counts. The chain uses TRBV5-1 and TRBJ2-7, with D hard to call. The CDR3 runs to 21 residues. Germline-derived CDR1 and CDR2 are SGHRS and YFSETQ. V dropped 8 bases and J dropped 0 bases, with 36 bases sitting between them. The CDR3 DNA is TGCGCCAGTAGGCCCGTAGTACACAACGTCGTCGATGGACGAAGCTCCTACGAGCAGTACTTC. Protein sequence: CASRPVVHNVVDGRSSYEQYF.

This clonotype was detected ten times or more. This chain uses TRBV4-3 with TRBJ2-3; D tentatively fits TRBD1 or TRBD2 (5 bases each). This CDR3 spans 15 amino acids. V lost 0 bases, J lost 2 bases, and 9 bases lay in between. The germline V gene encodes CDR1 LGHNA and CDR2 YSLEER. In nucleotides, the CDR3 is TGCGCCAGCAGCCAAGAGGGACGGACCACAGATACGCAGTATTTT. Encoded protein: CASSQEGRTTDTQYF.

The chain joins TRBV20-1 to TRBJ1-6, with D perhaps TRBD1 (6 bases). Per germline, CDR1 DFQATT and CDR2 SNEGSKA (reference sequence). This CDR3 is built from 13 residues. Trimming removed 5 bases from V and 10 bases from J, with 15 bases in between. In DNA, the CDR3 is TGCAGTGCTCCGGCACAGGGAGACTCACCCCTCCACTTT. Its translation is CSAPAQGDSPLHF.

This clonotype is a singleton in its sample. The chain uses TRBV21-1 and TRBJ2-3; TRBD1, the table's D call, was not compared with the DNA. TRBV21-1 constitutes a pseudogene. CDR3 length equals 16 residues. The CDR3 nucleotides read TGTGCCAGCAGCAAAGAGCCCCGGGGGGGTACAGATACGCAGTATTTT. It translates to CASSKEPRGGTDTQYF.

This rearrangement joins TRBV5-1 to TRBJ2-2, with D hard to call. V lost 1 base and J 8 bases, leaving 12 bases between the germline ends. The CDR3 runs to 14 residues. Germline CDR1 is SGHRS and CDR2 is YFSETQ. The CDR3 here is CASSLSTLSGELFF. CDR3 nucleotide sequence: TGCGCCAGCAGCTTGTCGACTCTTTCAGGGGAGCTGTTTTTT.

In its sample, this clonotype was seen many times. The chain is built from TRBV12-3 or TRBV12-4 and TRBJ2-7; D is undetermined. Trimming left V 7 bases short and J 7 bases short, with 11 bases between. The CDR3 totals 11 residues. CDR3 amino acids: CASTMGGEQYF. The DNA for the CDR3 is TGTGCCAGCACCATGGGCGGTGAGCAGTACTTC.

This clonotype was seen a few times. The rearrangement joins TRBV5-1 to TRBJ1-1; 8 bases fit TRBD1. The CDR3 is 14 amino acids. V trimming: 4 bases; J trimming: 6 bases; junction bases outside the gene matches: 8. Germline assignment: CDR1 SGHRS and CDR2 YFSETQ. The CDR3 region is CASSPGQGKAEAFF. CDR3 nucleotide sequence: TGCGCCAGCAGCCCCGGACAGGGAAAGGCTGAAGCTTTCTTT.

The chain couples TRBV12-3 or TRBV12-4 to TRBJ1-2; D might be TRBD1 (5 bases). The CDR3 covers 14 residues. Trimming stripped 2 bases from V and 4 bases from J, with 11 bases between. CDR3 nucleotide sequence: TGTGCCAGCAGTTTAAGCAGGGCCCTCTATGGCTACACCTTC. This gives the protein CASSLSRALYGYTF.

Turning to this clonotype: The junction departs from germline at one end; a sequencing error may be responsible. The chain carries TRBV20-1 and TRBJ2-5, with 8 bases matching TRBD2. The CDR3 loop spans 16 amino acids. In germline, CDR1 is DFQATT, CDR2 SNEGSKA (reference sequence). Here the CDR3 DNA reads TGCAGTGCTAGAGATGGGAACGGGGGGGCTGTAGAGACCCAGTACTTT. Translating it yields CSARDGNGGAVETQYF.

With respect to this clonotype: A much larger clone differs by one base, so this may be a read error. This chain uses TRBV4-1 with TRBJ2-1; D remains unclear. The CDR3 contains 15 residues. CDR1 is MGHRA and CDR2 is YSYEKL in the germline V gene. V was pared by 7 bases and J by 6 bases, with 19 bases between. CDR3 DNA: TGCGCCAGCAACCAGCGACAAGTTACCCCCAATGAGCAGTTCTTC. This translates into CASNQRQVTPNEQFF.

A word on this clonotype: A clone one base away is much larger, so this may be a read error. The rearrangement uses TRBV29-1 and TRBJ1-5; 7 bases match TRBD1. There are 13 residues in the CDR3. Germline V gives CDR1 SQVTM, CDR2 ANQGSEA. As DNA, the CDR3 is TGCAGCGTTGGACAGGGAGGCAATCAGCCCCGGCATTTT. This gives the protein CSVGQGGNQPRHF.

A note on this clonotype: This may stem from a read error, because a much larger clone lies one nucleotide away. This sequence joins TRBV12-3 or TRBV12-4 and TRBJ2-7; D unclear. V shed 7 bases and J shed 0 bases, with 10 bases lying between them. This CDR3 is 13 amino acids long. The chain's CDR3 is CASTFDPSYEQYF. In DNA form, the CDR3 reads TGTGCCAGCACCTTTGACCCCTCCTACGAGCAGTACTTC.

About this clonotype itself: It may be a read error: a sequence one base away is much more abundant. The chain uses TRBV12-3 or TRBV12-4 and TRBJ1-6; D is undetermined. This CDR3 is 15 amino acids long. The DNA for the CDR3 is TGTGCCAGCAGTCCCCCAACAAAGGGAAATTCACCCCCCCACTTT. It is translated as CASSPPTKGNSPPHF.